One TCR beta chain is described in this entry. Its target is unknown. This entry belongs to a study of cytomegalovirus exposure and HLA in healthy donors. Study-wide results and caveats: Diagnosis of cytomegalovirus status made by the classifier reportedly showed high specificity and sensitivity.

This table comes from immunoSEQ multiplex PCR, and its TCRdb copy is limited to in-frame clones, with some not included. The table has around 300,000 clones, nearly 90% seen once. The TCR sequence derives from a man aged 30-40 years in good health and CMV-seronegative. The sequencing input was PBMCs.

The CDR3 reads CASSDTRQGEAFF. The CDR3 DNA is TGTGCCAGCAGTGACACTAGACAGGGCGAAGCTTTCTTT. The chain links TRBV6-4 to TRBJ1-1; 7 positions match TRBD1. CDR1 MRHNA and CDR2 SNTAGT come from the germline V gene. This CDR3 is 13 amino acids long. V lost 2 bases, J lost 8 bases, and 5 bases stayed unmatched.